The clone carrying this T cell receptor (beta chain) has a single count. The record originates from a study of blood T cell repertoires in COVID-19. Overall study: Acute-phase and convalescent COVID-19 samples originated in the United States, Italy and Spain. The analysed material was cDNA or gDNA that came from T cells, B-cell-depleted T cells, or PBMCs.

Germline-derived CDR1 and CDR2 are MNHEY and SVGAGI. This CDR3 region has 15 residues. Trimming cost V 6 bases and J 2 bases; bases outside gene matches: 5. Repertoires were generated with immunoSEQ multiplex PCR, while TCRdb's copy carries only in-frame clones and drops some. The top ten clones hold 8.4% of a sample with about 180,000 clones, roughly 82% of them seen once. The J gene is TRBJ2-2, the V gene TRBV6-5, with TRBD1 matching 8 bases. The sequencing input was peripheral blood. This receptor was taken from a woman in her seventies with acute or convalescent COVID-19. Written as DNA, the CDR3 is TGTGCCAGCAGCCTGACAGGGGCCAACACCGGGGAGCTGTTTTTT. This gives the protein CASSLTGANTGELFF.